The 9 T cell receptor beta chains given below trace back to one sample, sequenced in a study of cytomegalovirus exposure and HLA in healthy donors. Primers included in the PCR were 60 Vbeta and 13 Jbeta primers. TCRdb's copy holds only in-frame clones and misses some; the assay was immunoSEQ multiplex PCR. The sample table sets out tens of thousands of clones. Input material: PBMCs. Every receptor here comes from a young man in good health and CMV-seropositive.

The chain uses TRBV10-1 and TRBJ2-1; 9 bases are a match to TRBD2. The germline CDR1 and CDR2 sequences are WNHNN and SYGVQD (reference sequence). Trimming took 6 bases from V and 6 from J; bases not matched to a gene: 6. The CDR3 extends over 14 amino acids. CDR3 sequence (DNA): TGCGCCAGCAGCGACGTAGCGGGAGTCAATGAGCAGTTCTTC. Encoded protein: CASSDVAGVNEQFF.

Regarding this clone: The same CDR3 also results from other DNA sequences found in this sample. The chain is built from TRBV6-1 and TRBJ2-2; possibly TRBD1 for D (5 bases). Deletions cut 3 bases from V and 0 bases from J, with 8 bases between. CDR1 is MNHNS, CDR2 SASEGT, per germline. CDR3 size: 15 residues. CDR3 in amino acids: CASSEGLANTGELFF. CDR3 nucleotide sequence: TGTGCCAGCAGTGAGGGGCTAGCGAACACCGGGGAGCTGTTTTTT.

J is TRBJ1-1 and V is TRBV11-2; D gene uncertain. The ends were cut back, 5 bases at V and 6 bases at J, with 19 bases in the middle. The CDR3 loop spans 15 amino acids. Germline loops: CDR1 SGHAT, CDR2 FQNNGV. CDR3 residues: CASSTLWGAASEAFF. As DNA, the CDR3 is TGTGCCAGCAGCACCCTGTGGGGAGCGGCCTCTGAAGCTTTCTTT.

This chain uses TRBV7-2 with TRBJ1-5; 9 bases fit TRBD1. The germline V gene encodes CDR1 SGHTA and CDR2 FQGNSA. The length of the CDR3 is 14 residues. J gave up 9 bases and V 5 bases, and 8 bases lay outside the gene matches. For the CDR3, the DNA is TGTGCCAGCAGCCCCGGACAGGGGTGGCGGCCCCAGCATTTT. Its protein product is CASSPGQGWRPQHF.

CDR3 protein: CASSSWLGGANYGYTF. The CDR3 DNA is TGTGCCAGCAGCTCATGGCTGGGGGGGGCTAACTATGGCTACACCTTC. The genes are TRBV7-2 and TRBJ1-2, with D tentatively TRBD1 (5 bases). With 4 bases removed from V and 0 bases from J, the gap between germline ends came to 15 bases. Germline values: CDR1 SGHTA, CDR2 FQGNSA. The CDR3 covers 16 residues.

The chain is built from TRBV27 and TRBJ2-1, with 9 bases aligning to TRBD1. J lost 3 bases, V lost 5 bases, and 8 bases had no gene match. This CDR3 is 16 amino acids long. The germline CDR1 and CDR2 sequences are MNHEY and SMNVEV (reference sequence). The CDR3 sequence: CASSKWGTGFYNEQFF. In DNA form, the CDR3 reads TGTGCCAGCAGTAAATGGGGGACAGGGTTCTACAATGAGCAGTTCTTC.

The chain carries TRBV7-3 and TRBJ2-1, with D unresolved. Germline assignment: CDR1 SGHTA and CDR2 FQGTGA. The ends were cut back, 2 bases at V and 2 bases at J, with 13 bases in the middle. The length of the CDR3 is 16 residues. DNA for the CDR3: TGTGCCAGCAGCTTAGGAGCCCAGCGCCCCTACAATGAGCAGTTCTTC. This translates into CASSLGAQRPYNEQFF.

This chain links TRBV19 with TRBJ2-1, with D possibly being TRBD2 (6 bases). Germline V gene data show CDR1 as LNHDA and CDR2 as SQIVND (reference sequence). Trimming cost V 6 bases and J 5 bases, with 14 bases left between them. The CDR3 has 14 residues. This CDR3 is CASRFAGPDNEQFF. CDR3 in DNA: TGTGCCAGTAGATTTGCGGGACCCGACAATGAGCAGTTCTTC.

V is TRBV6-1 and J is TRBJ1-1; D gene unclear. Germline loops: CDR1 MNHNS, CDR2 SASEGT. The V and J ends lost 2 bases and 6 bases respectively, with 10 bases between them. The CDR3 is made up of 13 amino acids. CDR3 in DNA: TGTGCCAGCAGTGAATCAAGAGGTCCTGAAGCTTTCTTT. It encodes CASSESRGPEAFF.